The clone carrying this TCR beta chain has ten or more counts. The data originate from a study of T cells in Graves' hyperthyroidism and ophthalmopathy. The germline V gene has CDR1 SNHLY and CDR2 FYNNEI. Losses at the gene ends were 3 bases for V and 12 bases for J; bases not matched to a gene: 19. The CDR3 spans 17 residues. Amplified regions were TCR beta CDR3 sequences from RNA transcripts. An initial round of RT-PCR targeting the TCR CDR3 relied on the HTBI primer set. TCRdb reprocessed the multiplex PCR reads via MiXCR and lists one record per CDR3 protein. Here the sample spans hundreds of thousands of distinct CDR3 sequences, about 15% being singletons.

The sequence derives from a woman younger than 30 with Graves' hyperthyroidism. The chain couples TRBV2 to TRBJ2-1, with 8 bases matching TRBD2. The sample consisted of blood. As DNA, the CDR3 is TGTGCCAGCAGTGACGTAGCGGGGAGCCCTTACAATGAGCGGCAGTTCTTC. It translates to CASSDVAGSPYNERQFF.